The rows below give T cell receptor beta chains drawn from one sample of a study of cytomegalovirus exposure and HLA in healthy donors. The assay was immunoSEQ multiplex PCR, and TCRdb's table has in-frame clones only and misses some. Of 90,000 to 100,000 clones in the sample, roughly three quarters were seen once. Sequencing was carried out using PBMCs. The source of these receptors is a female donor in good health and CMV-seronegative. Both conserved end residues are trimmed from each CDR3. A D gene is named only where the DNA matches it firmly. Size tells how often a clone was seen (once, few, many) or the class of an expanded clone, and some rows leave it out.

v_call	clone_size	j_call	d_call	cdr3_aa
TRBV7-2	NA	TRBJ1-1	NA	ASSHLSGTISRTEAF
TRBV5-4	NA	TRBJ2-7	TRBD2	ASSRLAGGSYEQY
TRBV2	NA	TRBJ1-5	NA	ASSPYDSNQPQH
TRBV9	once	TRBJ2-2	NA	ASSTGNTGELF
TRBV5-4	NA	TRBJ1-3	TRBD1	ASSWDRGNTIY
TRBV27	NA	TRBJ1-4	TRBD1	ASSSRDSLNEKLF
TRBV11-1	NA	TRBJ2-7	TRBD1	ASSLSGTGAYEQY
TRBV14	once	TRBJ1-3	TRBD1	ASSRGQGVSGNTIY
TRBV7-2	few	TRBJ2-3	TRBD1	ASSPGTGGDTQY
TRBV11-3	once	TRBJ2-3	TRBD2	ASSQASTSGGLDTQY
TRBV27	NA	TRBJ2-7	TRBD1	ASSWTGGDYEQY
TRBV13	NA	TRBJ2-2	NA	ASSPVIGSAVVKLF
TRBV5-1	NA	TRBJ2-2	NA	ASSLGSWTDGELF
TRBV6-1	NA	TRBJ2-7	TRBD1	ASSVGGQGGREQY
TRBV27	NA	TRBJ1-6	NA	ASSLAQGIGNSPLH
TRBV28	NA	TRBJ2-1	TRBD2	ASSLRLAGFIYNEQF
TRBV7-9	once	TRBJ2-5	TRBD2	SSSLAGGRKTQY
TRBV5-5	NA	TRBJ2-7	TRBD1	ASSDSDRVTYEQY
TRBV7-3	NA	TRBJ2-1	NA	ASSLSGTYNEQF
TRBV5-1	NA	TRBJ2-5	TRBD1	ASSSGGAETQY
TRBV5-1	once	TRBJ2-7	NA	ASAPTTSSYEQY
TRBV19	few	TRBJ2-1	TRBD1	ASKGYRGSPVSEQF
TRBV7-6	once	TRBJ2-7	NA	ASSLTGQGDYEQY
TRBV6-1	NA	TRBJ1-1	NA	ASSATRMNTEAF
TRBV5-5	NA	NA	NA	ASSLAGEIYEQY
TRBV7-2	NA	TRBJ1-1	NA	ASSSLRRANTEAF
TRBV7-8	NA	TRBJ1-4	NA	ASSLNRAGALATNEKLF
TRBV7-6	NA	TRBJ2-5	NA	ASSIQQETQY